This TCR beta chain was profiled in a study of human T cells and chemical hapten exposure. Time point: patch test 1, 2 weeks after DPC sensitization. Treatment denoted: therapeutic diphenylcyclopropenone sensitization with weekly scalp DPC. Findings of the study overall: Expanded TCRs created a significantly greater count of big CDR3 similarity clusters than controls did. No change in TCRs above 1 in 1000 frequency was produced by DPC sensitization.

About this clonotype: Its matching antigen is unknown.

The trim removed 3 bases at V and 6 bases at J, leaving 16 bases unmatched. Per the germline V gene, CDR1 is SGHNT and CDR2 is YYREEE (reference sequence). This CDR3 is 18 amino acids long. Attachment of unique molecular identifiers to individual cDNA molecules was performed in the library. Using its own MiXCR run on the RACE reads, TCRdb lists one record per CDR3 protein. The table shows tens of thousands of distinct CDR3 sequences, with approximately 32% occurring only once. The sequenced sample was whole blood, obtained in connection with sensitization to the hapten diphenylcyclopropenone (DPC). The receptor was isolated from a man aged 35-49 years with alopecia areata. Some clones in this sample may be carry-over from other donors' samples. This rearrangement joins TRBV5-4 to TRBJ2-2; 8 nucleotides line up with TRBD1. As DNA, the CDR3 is TGTGCCAGCAGCTCTCCGACTCAGGGGGCAACCGAGGCCGGGGAGCTGTTTTTT. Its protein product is CASSSPTQGATEAGELFF.